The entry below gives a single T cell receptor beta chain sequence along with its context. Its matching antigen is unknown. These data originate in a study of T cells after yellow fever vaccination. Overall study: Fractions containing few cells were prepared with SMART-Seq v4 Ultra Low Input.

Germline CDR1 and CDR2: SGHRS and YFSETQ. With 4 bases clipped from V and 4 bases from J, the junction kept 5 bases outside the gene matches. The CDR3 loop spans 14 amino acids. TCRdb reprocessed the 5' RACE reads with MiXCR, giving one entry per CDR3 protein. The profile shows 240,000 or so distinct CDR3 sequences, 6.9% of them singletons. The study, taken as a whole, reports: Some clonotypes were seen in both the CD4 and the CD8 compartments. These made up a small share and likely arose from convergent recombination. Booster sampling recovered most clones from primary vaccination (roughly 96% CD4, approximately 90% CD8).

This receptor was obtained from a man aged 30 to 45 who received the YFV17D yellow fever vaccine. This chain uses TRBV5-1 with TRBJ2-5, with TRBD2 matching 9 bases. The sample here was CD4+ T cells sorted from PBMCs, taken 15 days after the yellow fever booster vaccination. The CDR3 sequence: CASSLSAGGETQYF. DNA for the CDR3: TGCGCCAGCAGCCTATCAGCGGGGGGAGAGACCCAGTACTTC. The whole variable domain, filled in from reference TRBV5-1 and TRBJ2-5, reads KAGVTQTPRYLIKTRGQQVTLSCSPISGHRSVSWYQQTPGQGLQFLFEYFSETQRNKGNFPGRFSGRQFSNSRSEMNVSTLELGDSALYLCASSLSAGGETQYFGPGTRLLVL.